A single sample is the source of the 3 T cell receptor beta chains below, sequenced in a study of blood T cells in healthy people across ages. Combining a sample-barcoded 5' primer with a J-beta primer mix, a second PCR ran for roughly 7 to 11 cycles. MiXCR, applied by TCRdb to the 5' RACE reads, yields one record per CDR3 protein. The sample yields 1.8 million or so distinct CDR3 sequences, about 39% seen once. The sequenced sample consisted of blood. All receptors come from a human donor in good health.

The J gene is TRBJ2-3, the V gene TRBV5-6, with D tentatively TRBD1 or TRBD2 (5 bases each). The V gene's germline CDR1 is SGHDT and CDR2 YYEEEE. With 3 bases removed from V and 2 bases from J, the gap between germline ends came to 22 bases. This CDR3 spans 18 amino acids. DNA for the CDR3: TGTGCCAGCAGCTATTGGGGGAGAGGACTCCTACCCACAGATACGCAGTATTTT. Its protein product is CASSYWGRGLLPTDTQYF.

This clonotype was detected only a few times. The rearrangement links TRBV11-2 to TRBJ2-1; 11 bases match TRBD1. This CDR3 is 15 amino acids long. CDR1 and CDR2 from the germline V gene are SGHAT and FQNNGV. Trimming at V came to 4 bases and at J to 8 bases, leaving 7 bases not matched to a gene. CDR3: CASSSAGTGGDEQFF. In nucleotides, the CDR3 is TGTGCCAGCAGCTCGGCCGGGACAGGGGGGGATGAGCAGTTCTTC.

This clonotype was found a few times. At one end, the junction sequence differs from germline, possibly due to a read error. The V call is TRBV7-2, the J call TRBJ2-5; D might be TRBD1 or TRBD2, each matching 5 bases. Germline V gene sequence: CDR1 SGHTA, CDR2 FQGNSA. The CDR3 covers 11 residues. The CDR3 bases are TGTGCCAGCAGCTCGACCGGGACCCCGTACTTC. Translating gives CASSSTGTPYF. Full variable domain (rest looked up from reference TRBV7-2 and TRBJ2-5): GAGVSQSPSNKVTEKGKDVELRCDPISGHTALYWYRQSLGQGLEFLIYFQGNSAPDKSGLPSDRFSAERTGGSVSTLTIQRTQQEDSAVYLCASSSTGTPYFGPGTRLLVL.